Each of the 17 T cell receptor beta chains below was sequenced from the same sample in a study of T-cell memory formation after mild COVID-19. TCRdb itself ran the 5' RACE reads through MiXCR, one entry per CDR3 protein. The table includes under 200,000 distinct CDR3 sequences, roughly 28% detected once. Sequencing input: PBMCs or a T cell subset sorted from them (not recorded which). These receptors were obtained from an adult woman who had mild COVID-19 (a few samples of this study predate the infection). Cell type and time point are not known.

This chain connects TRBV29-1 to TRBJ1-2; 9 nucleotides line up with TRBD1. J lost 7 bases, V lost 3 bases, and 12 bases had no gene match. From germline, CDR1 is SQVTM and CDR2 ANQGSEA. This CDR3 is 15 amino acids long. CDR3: CSVDPTGGSTSGYTF. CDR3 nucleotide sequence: TGCAGCGTTGACCCGACAGGGGGAAGTACTTCTGGCTACACCTTC.

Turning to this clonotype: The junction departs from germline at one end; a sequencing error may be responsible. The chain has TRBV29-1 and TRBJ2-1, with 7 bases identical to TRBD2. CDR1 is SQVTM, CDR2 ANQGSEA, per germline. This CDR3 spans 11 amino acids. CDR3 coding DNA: TGTAGTGTCCGGGAGGCGGTAGAGCAGTTCTTC. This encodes CSVREAVEQFF.

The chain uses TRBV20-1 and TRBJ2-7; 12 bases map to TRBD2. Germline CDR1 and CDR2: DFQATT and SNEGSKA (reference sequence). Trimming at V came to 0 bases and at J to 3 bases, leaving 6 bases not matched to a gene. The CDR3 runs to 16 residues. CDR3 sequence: CSARDLTSGSLYEQYF. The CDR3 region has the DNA TGCAGTGCTAGAGATCTGACTAGCGGGAGTCTCTACGAGCAGTACTTC.

The CDR3 spells CASSEALAGGPNEQFF. The CDR3 DNA sequence: TGTGCCAGCAGTGAAGCGTTAGCGGGGGGACCCAATGAGCAGTTCTTC. The rearrangement links TRBV6-1 to TRBJ2-1; 10 bases align to TRBD2. V lost 0 bases to trimming and J lost 6 bases; unmatched junction nucleotides: 5. Germline CDR1 is MNHNS and CDR2 is SASEGT. The CDR3 has 16 residues.

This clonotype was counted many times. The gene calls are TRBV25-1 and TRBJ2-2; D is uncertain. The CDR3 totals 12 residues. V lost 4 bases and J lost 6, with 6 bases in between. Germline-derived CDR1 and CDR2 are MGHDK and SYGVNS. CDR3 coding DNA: TGTGCCAGCAGTGCCCCCCCCGGGGAGCTGTTTTTT. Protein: CASSAPPGELFF.

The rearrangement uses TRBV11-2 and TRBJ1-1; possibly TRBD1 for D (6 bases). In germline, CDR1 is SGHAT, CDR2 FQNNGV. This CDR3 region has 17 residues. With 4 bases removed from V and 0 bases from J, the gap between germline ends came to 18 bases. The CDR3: CASSSPGGAIMNTEAFF. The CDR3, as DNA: TGTGCCAGCAGCTCCCCGGGGGGGGCTATCATGAACACTGAAGCTTTCTTT.

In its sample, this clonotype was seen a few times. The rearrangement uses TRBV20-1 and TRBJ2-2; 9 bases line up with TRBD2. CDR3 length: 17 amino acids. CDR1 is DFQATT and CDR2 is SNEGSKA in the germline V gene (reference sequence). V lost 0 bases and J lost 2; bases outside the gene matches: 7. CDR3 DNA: TGCAGTGCTAGAGATATGCTAGCGGGAAGAAACACCGGGGAGCTGTTTTTT. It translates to CSARDMLAGRNTGELFF.

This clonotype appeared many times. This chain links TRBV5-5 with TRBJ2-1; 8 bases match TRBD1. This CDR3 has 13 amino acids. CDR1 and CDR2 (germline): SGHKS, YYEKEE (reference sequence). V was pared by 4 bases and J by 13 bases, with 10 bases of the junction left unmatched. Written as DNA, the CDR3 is TGTGCCAGCAGCGAAAGCGTTACAGGGGGTCAGTTCTTC. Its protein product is CASSESVTGGQFF.

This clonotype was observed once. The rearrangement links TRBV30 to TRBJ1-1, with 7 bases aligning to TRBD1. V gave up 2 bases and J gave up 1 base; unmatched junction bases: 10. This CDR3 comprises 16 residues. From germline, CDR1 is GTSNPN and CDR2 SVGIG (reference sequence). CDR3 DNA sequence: TGTGCCTGGAGTATAAAGCCGGGACAGTCGAACACTGAAGCTTTCTTT. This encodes CAWSIKPGQSNTEAFF.

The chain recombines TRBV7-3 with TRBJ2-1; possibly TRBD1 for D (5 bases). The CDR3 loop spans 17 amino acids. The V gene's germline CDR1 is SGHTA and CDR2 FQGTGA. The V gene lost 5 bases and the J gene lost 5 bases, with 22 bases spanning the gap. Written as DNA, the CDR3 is TGTGCCAGCAGCCTAAAAGAGCTGGGGCATGGAAACAATGAGCAGTTCTTC. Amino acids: CASSLKELGHGNNEQFF.

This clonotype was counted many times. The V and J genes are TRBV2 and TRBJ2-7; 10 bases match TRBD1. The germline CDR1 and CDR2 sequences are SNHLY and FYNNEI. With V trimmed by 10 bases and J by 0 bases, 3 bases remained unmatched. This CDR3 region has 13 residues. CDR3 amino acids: CAMRTGGSYEQYF. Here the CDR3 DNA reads TGTGCCATGCGGACAGGGGGCTCCTACGAGCAGTACTTC.

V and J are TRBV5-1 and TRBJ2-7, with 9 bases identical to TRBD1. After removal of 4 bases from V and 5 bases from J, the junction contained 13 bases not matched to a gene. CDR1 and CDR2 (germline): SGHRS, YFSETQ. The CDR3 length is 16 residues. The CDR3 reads CASSPTTDRGRNEQYF. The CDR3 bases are TGCGCCAGCAGCCCTACTACGGACAGGGGCCGCAACGAGCAGTACTTC.

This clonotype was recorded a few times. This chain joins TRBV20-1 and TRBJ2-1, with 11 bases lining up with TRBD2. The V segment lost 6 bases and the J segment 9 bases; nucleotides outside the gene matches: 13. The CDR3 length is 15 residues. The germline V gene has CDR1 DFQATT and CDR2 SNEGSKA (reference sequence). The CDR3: CSANLAGGKPGEQFF. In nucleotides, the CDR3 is TGCAGTGCAAACCTAGCGGGAGGTAAACCCGGTGAGCAGTTCTTC.

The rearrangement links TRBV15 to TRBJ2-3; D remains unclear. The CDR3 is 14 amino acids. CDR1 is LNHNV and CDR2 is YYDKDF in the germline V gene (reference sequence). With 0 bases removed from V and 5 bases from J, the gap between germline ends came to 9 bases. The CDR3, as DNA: TGTGCCACCAGCAGAGATAGGAAGAAAGATACGCAGTATTTT. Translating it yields CATSRDRKKDTQYF.

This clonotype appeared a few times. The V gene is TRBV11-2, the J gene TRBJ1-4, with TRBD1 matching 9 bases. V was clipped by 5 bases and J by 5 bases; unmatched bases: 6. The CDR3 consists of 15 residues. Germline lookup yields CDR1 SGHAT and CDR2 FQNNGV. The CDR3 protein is CASSGTGGYNEKLFF. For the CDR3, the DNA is TGTGCCAGCAGCGGTACAGGGGGCTACAATGAAAAACTGTTTTTT.

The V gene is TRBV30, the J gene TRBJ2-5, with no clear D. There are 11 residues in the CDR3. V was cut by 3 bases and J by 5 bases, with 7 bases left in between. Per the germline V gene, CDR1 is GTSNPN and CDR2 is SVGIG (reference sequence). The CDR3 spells CAWRGLETQYF. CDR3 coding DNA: TGTGCCTGGAGGGGGTTGGAGACCCAGTACTTC.

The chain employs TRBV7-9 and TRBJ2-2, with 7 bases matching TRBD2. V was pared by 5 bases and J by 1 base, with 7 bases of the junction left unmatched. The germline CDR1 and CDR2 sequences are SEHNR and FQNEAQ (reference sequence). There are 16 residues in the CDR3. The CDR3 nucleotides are TGTGCCAGCAGCCCTGTTGGGGGGGAGAACACCGGGGAGCTGTTTTTT. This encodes CASSPVGGENTGELFF.